This T cell receptor (beta chain) was identified in a study of cytomegalovirus exposure and HLA in healthy donors. To note about this clone: Its cognate antigen is unknown.

Primers included in the PCR were 60 Vbeta and 13 Jbeta primers. TCRdb's copy holds only in-frame clones and misses some; the assay was immunoSEQ multiplex PCR. Of about 38,000 clones in the sample, roughly 90% were seen once. Germline V gene data show CDR1 as LNHDA and CDR2 as SQIVND (reference sequence). The CDR3 runs to 17 residues. After removal of 0 bases from V and 7 bases from J, the junction contained 10 bases not matched to a gene. Study-level findings and limits: Being productive about 87% or about 30% of the time was typical of most TCR beta V segments in an earlier analysis. It was in a later analysis that TCR association rates were seen to vary by HLA locus, highest for DRB1 and lowest for HLA-C. Researchers reported that three CMV-associated chains were confirmed in vitro as CMV antigen-specific. TRBV6-2, TRBV6-3 and some other V segments were excluded as indistinguishable.

The source of this sequence is a woman between 40 and 50 years old in good health and CMV-seropositive. V and J are TRBV19 and TRBJ1-5; TRBD1 matches at 9 bases. The sequenced material came from PBMCs. The CDR3 DNA reads as TGTGCCAGTAGTATAGATTTAGGGACAGGGCTTTGGCAGCCCCAGCATTTT. Its translation is CASSIDLGTGLWQPQHF.